This T cell receptor beta chain came from a study of cytomegalovirus exposure and HLA in healthy donors. Study-wide results and caveats: In terms of immune exposure information, only CMV serostatus was available.

Notes on this clone: Antigen: not known.

In germline, CDR1 is SNHLY, CDR2 FYNNEI. V shed 6 bases and J 6 bases; nucleotides not matched to a gene: 5. CDR3 length: 13 residues. PCR employed 60 Vbeta and 13 Jbeta primers. The repertoire was sequenced with immunoSEQ multiplex PCR; TCRdb's copy has only in-frame clones and lacks some. Of about 150,000 clones listed, about 64% were seen once; the top ten hold around 7.1%. Specimen: PBMCs. The chain has TRBV2 and TRBJ2-3, with 8 bases fitting TRBD1. This receptor was taken from a woman between 55 and 75 years old in good health and CMV-seropositive. The CDR3 coding sequence is TGTGCCAGCAGGCCAACAGGGGGGGATACGCAGTATTTT. Translating it yields CASRPTGGDTQYF. Drawing the rest from reference TRBV2 and TRBJ2-3, the complete variable domain is EPEVTQTPSHQVTQMGQEVILRCVPISNHLYFYWYRQILGQKVEFLVSFYNNEISEKSEIFDDQFSVERPDGSNFTLKIRSTKLEDSAMYFCASRPTGGDTQYFGPGTRLTVL.